This TCR beta chain came from a study of response to subunit inactivated influenza vaccine. Overall study results and limits: The authors offered the suggestion that each seasonal influenza vaccination recruits few new T cells.

This clonotype was seen more than once but under ten times. Its antigen remains unidentified. CDR1 and CDR2 from the germline V gene are LNHDA and SQIVND (reference sequence). The CDR3 contains 15 residues. The V segment lost 6 bases and the J segment 3 bases; nucleotides outside the gene matches: 4. In TCRdb, the RT-PCR reads were re-called with MiXCR into one record per CDR3 protein. This table has about 800,000 distinct CDR3 sequences, less than 25% appearing once. The chain has TRBV19 and TRBJ2-2; 10 bases match TRBD1. The sequencing here drew on PBMCs from blood, taken 5 days after vaccination. The sequence was obtained from a man aged 50-60 years who received an inactivated influenza vaccine. The CDR3: CASRSGTGDTGELFF. As DNA, the CDR3 is TGTGCCAGTAGGAGCGGGACAGGGGACACCGGGGAGCTGTTTTTT. The full variable domain, completed using reference TRBV19 and TRBJ2-2, is DGGITQSPKYLFRKEGQNVTLSCEQNLNHDAMYWYRQDPGQGLRLIYYSQIVNDFQKGDIAEGYSVSREKKESFPLTVTSAQKNPTAFYLCASRSGTGDTGELFFGEGSRLTVL.